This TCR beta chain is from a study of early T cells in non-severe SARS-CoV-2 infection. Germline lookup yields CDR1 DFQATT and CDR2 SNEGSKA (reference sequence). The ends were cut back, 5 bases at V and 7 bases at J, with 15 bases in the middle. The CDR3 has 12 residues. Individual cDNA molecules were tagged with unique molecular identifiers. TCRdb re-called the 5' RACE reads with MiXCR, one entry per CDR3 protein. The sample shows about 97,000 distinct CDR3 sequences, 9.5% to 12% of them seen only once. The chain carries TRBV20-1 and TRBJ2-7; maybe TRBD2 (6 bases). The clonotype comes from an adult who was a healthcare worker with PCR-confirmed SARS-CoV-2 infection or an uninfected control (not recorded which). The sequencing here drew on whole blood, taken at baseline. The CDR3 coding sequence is TGCAGTGCTCTGATGGGAGGATTAGAGCAGTACTTC. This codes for CSALMGGLEQYF.